This T cell receptor (beta chain) stems from a study of blood T cell repertoires in COVID-19. As for the study in general: Samples taken during acute and convalescent COVID-19 were collected in the United States, Italy and Spain.

V was cut by 7 bases and J by 5 bases, with 14 bases left in between. The CDR3 sequence is 13 residues long. Germline V gene data show CDR1 as MDHEN and CDR2 as SYDVKM. In the source study's methods: Amplification of reference gene primers provided the estimated nucleated cell counts. Using immunoSEQ multiplex PCR, the repertoire was profiled, and TCRdb retains in-frame clones only, with some absent. V and J calls and clone size are given by that table; D and trimming were obtained from the DNA. The data show some 220,000 clones, about 85% seen once. This chain links TRBV28 with TRBJ2-5; D perhaps matches TRBD2 (7 bases). The sample consisted of peripheral blood. The source of this sequence is a man over 45 who had recovered from COVID-19. The CDR3 DNA reads as TGTGCCAGCATCGAGGGGGGGCTTGAGACCCAGTACTTC. Its translation: CASIEGGLETQYF.